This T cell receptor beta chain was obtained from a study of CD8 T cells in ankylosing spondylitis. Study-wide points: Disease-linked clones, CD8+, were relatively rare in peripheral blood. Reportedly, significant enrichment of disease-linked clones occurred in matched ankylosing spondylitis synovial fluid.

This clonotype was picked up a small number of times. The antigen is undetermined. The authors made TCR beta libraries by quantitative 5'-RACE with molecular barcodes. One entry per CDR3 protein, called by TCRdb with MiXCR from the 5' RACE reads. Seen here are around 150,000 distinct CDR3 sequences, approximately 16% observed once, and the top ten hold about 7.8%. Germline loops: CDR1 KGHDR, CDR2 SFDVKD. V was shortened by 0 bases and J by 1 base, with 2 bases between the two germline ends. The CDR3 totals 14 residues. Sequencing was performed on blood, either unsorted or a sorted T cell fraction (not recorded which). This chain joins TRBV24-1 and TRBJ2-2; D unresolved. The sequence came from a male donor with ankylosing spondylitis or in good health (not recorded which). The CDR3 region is CATSDLGNTGELFF. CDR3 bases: TGTGCCACCAGTGATTTGGGGAACACCGGGGAGCTGTTTTTT.